Listed below are T cell receptor beta chains from one sample, sequenced in a study of blood T cells in healthy people across ages. TCRdb redid the calling of the 5' RACE reads with MiXCR, one entry per CDR3 protein. This sample has roughly 2 million distinct CDR3 sequences; roughly 50% occur once, and the top ten carry approximately 2.1%. Sequenced sample: blood. These receptors came from a woman in her thirties or forties in good health. Each CDR3 is given with its conserved first and last residue. D genes are given only for firm matches. For some rows the clone size is stated as once, few or many, or as a class when expanded; others skip it.

>TRBV7-2|TRBJ2-5|-|-
TGTGCCAGCAGCTTGGAGCACGGGGGTCAAGAGACCCAGTACTTC
CASSLEHGGQETQYF
>TRBV7-2|TRBJ1-4|few|-
TGTGCCAGCAGCTTAGGGGTATCAACTAATGAAAAACTGTTTTTT
CASSLGVSTNEKLFF
>TRBV28|TRBJ1-2|-|TRBD1
TGTGCCAGCAGTTCCAGGGGGGCCTATGGCTACACCTTC
CASSSRGAYGYTF
>TRBV12-3/TRBV12-4|TRBJ2-4|-|-
TGTGCCAGCAGGAAAAGGGGGACCAAAAACATTCAGTACTTC
CASRKRGTKNIQYF
>TRBV6-6|TRBJ1-1|-|-
TGTGCCAGCAGTTACTCGGGGGGTTGGAACACTGAAGCTTTCTTT
CASSYSGGWNTEAFF
>TRBV6-2/TRBV6-3|TRBJ1-2|-|-
TGTGCCAGCACATTGGGGTTTAGCGGCTACACCTTC
CASTLGFSGYTF
>TRBV12-3/TRBV12-4|TRBJ1-4|-|-
TGTGCCAGCAGAGCCCTTGGAAGGCATGATGAAAAACTGTTTTTT
CASRALGRHDEKLFF
>TRBV7-2|TRBJ2-1|-|-
TGTGCCAGCAGCCACTCTCACAATGAGCAGTTCTTC
CASSHSHNEQFF
>TRBV2|TRBJ1-1|-|TRBD1
TGTGCCAGCAACCGACCACAGGGGGCAGGGAACACTGAAGCTTTCTTT
CASNRPQGAGNTEAFF
>TRBV6-1|TRBJ2-5|-|-
TGTGCCAGCATGGTCACATTCTACGAGACCCAGTACTTC
CASMVTFYETQYF
>TRBV5-1|TRBJ1-2|-|TRBD1
TGCGCCAGCAGCTTTAGGGGCCAGGGGGACGGCTACACCTTC
CASSFRGQGDGYTF
>TRBV5-1|TRBJ2-7|few|TRBD1
TGCGCCAGCAGCTCATCGGGACAGCCGACGGACGAGCAGTACTTC
CASSSSGQPTDEQYF
>TRBV27|TRBJ2-3|-|-
TGTGCCAGCAGTACCCCAGACACAGATACGCAGTATTTT
CASSTPDTDTQYF
>TRBV5-6|TRBJ2-7|-|-
TGTGCCAGCAGCCTGGGGGGACAATACTACGAGCAGTACTTC
CASSLGGQYYEQYF
>TRBV20-1|TRBJ2-7|-|-
TGCAGTGCTAGGGAGTCGGCTACAAGTCCCTACGAGCAGTACTTC
CSARESATSPYEQYF
>TRBV7-9|TRBJ1-2|few|TRBD1
TGTGCCAGCAGCGCGACAGGGGGCGGGTATGGCTACACCTTC
CASSATGGGYGYTF
>TRBV25-1|TRBJ1-1|-|TRBD1
TGTGCCAGCAGTACAGGGGGCCGTAGAAACACTGAAGCTTTCTTT
CASSTGGRRNTEAFF
>TRBV15|TRBJ2-5|-|-
TGTGCCACCAGCATGTCGCAGCTCCGGGAGACCCAGTACTTC
CATSMSQLRETQYF
>TRBV4-3|TRBJ2-7|many|-
TGCGCCAGCAGCCAAGGGGGATTGAGCTACGAGCAGTACTTC
CASSQGGLSYEQYF
>TRBV5-6|TRBJ1-6|many|-
TGTGCCAGCAGCTTGGGTAGCCATTCACCCCTCCACTTT
CASSLGSHSPLHF
>TRBV20-1|TRBJ1-6|-|-
TGCAGTGTTAGTCTGGGTTCACCCCTCCACTTT
CSVSLGSPLHF
>TRBV24-1|TRBJ2-1|few|TRBD2
TGTGCCACCAGTGGGACCGGGACTAGCGGCCGCAATGAGCAGTTCTTC
CATSGTGTSGRNEQFF
>TRBV4-1|TRBJ2-1|-|TRBD2
TGCGCCAGCAGCCAAGATGGGCGGGGGGCATCCTACAATGAGCAGTTCTTC
CASSQDGRGASYNEQFF
>TRBV10-3|TRBJ2-1|few|-
TGTGCCATCAGTGACCCCCCAACCAATGAGCAGTTCTTC
CAISDPPTNEQFF
>TRBV7-2|TRBJ2-7|-|TRBD1
TGTGCCAGCAGCTTGGCCAGTACAGGGGGCCCCTACGAGCAGTACTTC
CASSLASTGGPYEQYF
>TRBV18|TRBJ2-5|-|-
TGTGCCAGCTCACCACCGGTTGGGTCCGCAACCCAAGAGACCCAGTACTTC
CASSPPVGSATQETQYF
>TRBV24-1|TRBJ2-3|few|-
TGTGCCACCAGTGACCGTTCAGGGGAAGGAACAGATACGCAGTATTTT
CATSDRSGEGTDTQYF
>TRBV2|TRBJ2-1|-|-
TGTGCCAGCAAAGGCAGGGCCGACAATGAGCAGTTCTTC
CASKGRADNEQFF
>TRBV4-2|TRBJ2-3|-|TRBD1
TGTGCCAGCAGCCAAGTCGGGACAGTCACAGATACGCAGTATTTT
CASSQVGTVTDTQYF
>TRBV7-3|TRBJ2-5|few|-
TGTGCCAGCAGTCTGGCCGGGACCCATAAAGAGACCCAGTACTTC
CASSLAGTHKETQYF